This entry describes one TCR beta chain. These data come from a study of blood T cell repertoires in COVID-19. Study in general: Collection of acute and convalescent COVID-19 samples took place in the United States, Italy and Spain.

The method was immunoSEQ multiplex PCR; TCRdb's version includes in-frame clones alone and lacks a portion of them. The sample consists of about 97,000 clones, roughly 92% of them appearing once. CDR1 is SGHDN, CDR2 FVKESK, per germline. This CDR3 region has 16 residues. V trimming: 4 bases; J trimming: 4 bases; junction bases outside the gene matches: 8. The chain links TRBV14 to TRBJ2-1; 9 nucleotides agree with TRBD2. The TCR comes from a woman between 45 and 65 years old with COVID-19, enrolled during active disease. Sequenced: peripheral blood. The CDR3 DNA follows: TGTGCCAGCAGCCGAGGGCTAGCGGGACCTTACAATGAGCAGTTCTTC. Translation gives CASSRGLAGPYNEQFF.